The present T cell receptor beta chain was sequenced within a study of cytomegalovirus exposure and HLA in healthy donors. The study, taken as a whole, reports: The classifier, whose performance was assessed in both the original and validation cohorts, reportedly diagnosed cytomegalovirus status with high specificity and sensitivity.

PCR used 60 Vbeta primers and 13 Jbeta primers. The method was immunoSEQ multiplex PCR; TCRdb's version includes in-frame clones alone and lacks a portion of them. The sample lists about 110,000 clones, 60% to 80% occurring once. The V gene lost 5 bases and the J gene lost 4 bases, with 15 bases spanning the gap. This CDR3 spans 14 amino acids. The germline V gene encodes CDR1 SEHNR and CDR2 FQNEAQ (reference sequence). For this clone: The antigen is unknown.

The chain carries TRBV7-9 and TRBJ2-7; D unclear. The receptor was derived from a woman aged 25-40 years in good health and CMV-seropositive. Material: PBMCs. CDR3 nucleotide sequence: TGTGCCAGCAGCCGCGCCGTCGTTGATTACGAGCAGTACTTC. This gives the protein CASSRAVVDYEQYF.